These 22 T cell receptor beta chains originate from one sample sequenced in a study of technical replicates of blood from several donors. Here immunoSEQ multiplex PCR was the method, and the copy in TCRdb shows in-frame clones only, minus some. The sample has 65,000 to 85,000 clones, roughly 91% seen once. Material: T cells isolated from PBMCs. These receptors all stem from a human donor in good health.

This clone has just one count. The genes are TRBV27 and TRBJ2-2; D is undetermined. Trimming left V 8 bases short and J 4 bases short, with 5 bases between. Germline lookup yields CDR1 MNHEY and CDR2 SMNVEV (reference sequence). This CDR3 has 11 amino acids. The CDR3 DNA is TGTGCCAGCTCCGGCACCGGGGAGCTGTTTTTT. It is translated as CASSGTGELFF.

The gene calls are TRBV6-6 and TRBJ2-1; 13 nucleotides match TRBD2. Per germline, CDR1 MNHNY and CDR2 SVGAGI (reference sequence). This CDR3 comprises 15 residues. Germline trimming cut 6 bases from V and 7 bases from J; bases unmatched to any gene: 6. CDR3 in amino acids: CASRQLAGGGNEQFF. For the CDR3, the DNA is TGTGCCAGCAGGCAACTAGCGGGAGGGGGAAATGAGCAGTTCTTC.

The chain uses TRBV13 and TRBJ2-7; a possible D gene is TRBD1 (6 bases). The CDR3 spans 14 residues. V gave up 4 bases and J gave up 1 base, with 11 bases separating them. CDR1 and CDR2 (germline): PRHDT, FYEKMQ (reference sequence). This chain's CDR3 is CASSYQTGSYEQYF. CDR3 coding DNA: TGTGCCAGCAGCTACCAAACAGGGTCCTACGAGCAGTACTTC.

This rearrangement joins TRBV6-6 to TRBJ2-7; 10 bases line up with TRBD1. Per germline, CDR1 MNHNY and CDR2 SVGAGI (reference sequence). The CDR3 is made up of 13 amino acids. Trimming cost V 7 bases and J 5 bases; bases outside gene matches: 5. The CDR3 loop is CASTTGGWNEQYF. The CDR3 DNA reads TGTGCCAGCACGACAGGGGGCTGGAACGAGCAGTACTTC.

The sample holds one count of this clone. This chain connects TRBV2 to TRBJ2-1, with 8 positions matching TRBD1. Per the germline V gene, CDR1 is SNHLY and CDR2 is FYNNEI. The CDR3 covers 15 residues. The V segment lost 6 bases and the J segment 3 bases; nucleotides outside the gene matches: 7. The CDR3 region is CASRRTGQDYNEQFF. The CDR3 nucleotides read TGTGCCAGCAGACGGACAGGGCAAGACTACAATGAGCAGTTCTTC.

This clone was recorded a few times. This chain connects TRBV19 to TRBJ1-1; the D is unclear. Germline CDR1 LNHDA, CDR2 SQIVND (reference sequence). The CDR3 extends over 14 amino acids. The ends were cut back, 3 bases at V and 3 bases at J, with 11 bases in the middle. As DNA, the CDR3 is TGTGCCAGTAGTATTCGGCAGGTGTACACTGAAGCTTTCTTT. Its protein is CASSIRQVYTEAFF.

The chain uses TRBV6-5 and TRBJ1-5, with D tentatively TRBD1 (5 bases). Germline loops: CDR1 MNHEY, CDR2 SVGAGI. The CDR3 extends over 15 amino acids. Trimming took off 0 bases at V and 8 bases at J, with 14 bases between the two ends. The chain's CDR3 is CASSYSSGVGEPQHF. Written as DNA, the CDR3 is TGTGCCAGCAGTTACTCATCGGGGGTAGGGGAGCCCCAGCATTTT.

V gene TRBV13 combines with J gene TRBJ2-3; no definite D call. The CDR3 length is 12 residues. V was shortened by 5 bases and J by 6 bases, with 9 bases between the two germline ends. The germline V gene has CDR1 PRHDT and CDR2 FYEKMQ (reference sequence). The CDR3: CASSLDLDTQYF. CDR3 bases: TGTGCCAGCAGCCTCGACTTGGATACGCAGTATTTT.

The chain joins TRBV19 to TRBJ2-7; 9 bases align to TRBD1. The ends lost 4 bases at V and 5 bases at J; junction bases unmatched: 6. The germline gives CDR1 LNHDA, CDR2 SQIVND (reference sequence). CDR3 length: 14 residues. CDR3 protein: CASSTPGQGDEQYF. The CDR3 DNA is TGTGCCAGTAGTACCCCGGGACAGGGAGACGAGCAGTACTTC.

This clone appeared a single time. V gene TRBV4-1 combines with J gene TRBJ2-7, with a weak D call TRBD1 (9 bases). CDR1 is MGHRA, CDR2 YSYEKL, per germline. Trimming removed 3 bases from V and 4 bases from J, with 16 bases in between. CDR3 length equals 15 residues. CDR3 residues: CASSQNSGTGYEQYF. In DNA form, the CDR3 reads TGCGCCAGCAGCCAGAATAGCGGGACAGGGTACGAGCAGTACTTC.

This clone was seen only once. V is TRBV9 and J is TRBJ1-2; maybe TRBD1 (5 bases). The CDR3 is 17 amino acids. CDR1 and CDR2 (germline): SGDLS, YYNGEE. V was trimmed by 0 bases and J by 7 bases, leaving 22 bases between them. This CDR3 is CASSVGIGGRTPVGYTF. The CDR3 nucleotides are TGTGCCAGCAGCGTAGGAATCGGGGGACGGACCCCCGTTGGCTACACCTTC.

The rearrangement joins TRBV4-1 to TRBJ1-3, with D tentatively TRBD1 (6 bases). This CDR3 has 16 residues. From germline, CDR1 is MGHRA and CDR2 YSYEKL. Trimming left V 4 bases short and J 3 bases short, with 16 bases between. This CDR3 is CASSLQDRILGNTIYF. CDR3 nucleotides: TGCGCCAGCAGCCTCCAAGACAGGATTCTTGGAAACACCATATATTTT.

This chain connects TRBV11-2 to TRBJ2-5, with no clear D. CDR1 SGHAT and CDR2 FQNNGV come from the germline V gene. CDR3 length equals 14 residues. Trimming pared 6 bases from V and 5 bases from J, leaving 16 bases between. The CDR3 coding sequence is TGTGCCAGCAGTTTCAATACTATTCAGGAGACCCAGTACTTC. It specifies CASSFNTIQETQYF. The variable domain in full, completed from reference TRBV11-2 and TRBJ2-5, reads EAGVAQSPRYKIIEKRQSVAFWCNPISGHATLYWYQQILGQGPKLLIQFQNNGVVDDSQLPKDRFSAERLKGVDSTLKIQPAKLEDSAVYLCASSFNTIQETQYFGPGTRLLVL.

The chain carries TRBV4-1 and TRBJ2-5; 9 positions agree with TRBD1. The germline V gene has CDR1 MGHRA and CDR2 YSYEKL. This CDR3 comprises 15 residues. J gave up 5 bases and V 1 base, and 5 bases lay outside the gene matches. CDR3 protein: CASSQVGQGRETQYF. CDR3 nucleotides: TGCGCCAGCAGCCAAGTGGGACAGGGTAGGGAGACCCAGTACTTC.

V usage is TRBV9 and J usage is TRBJ2-7, with D possibly TRBD2 on 8 matching bases. Germline loops: CDR1 SGDLS, CDR2 YYNGEE. Trimming pared 4 bases from V and 0 bases from J, leaving 17 bases between. This CDR3 has 16 residues. This CDR3 reads CASSPGGGQISYEQYF. Here the CDR3 DNA reads TGTGCCAGCAGCCCGGGGGGGGGACAGATCTCCTACGAGCAGTACTTC.

The genes are TRBV4-3 and TRBJ1-2, with D tentatively TRBD1 (6 bases). Trimming took 4 bases from V and 1 from J, leaving 10 bases between them. Germline CDR1 is LGHNA and CDR2 is YSLEER. The CDR3 spans 14 residues. The CDR3 DNA reads as TGCGCCAGCAGCCGTCGACAGGTTAACTATGGCTACACCTTC. Translating it yields CASSRRQVNYGYTF.

The chain uses TRBV5-1 and TRBJ2-7; 7 nucleotides align to TRBD2. Losses at the gene ends were 4 bases for V and 0 bases for J; bases not matched to a gene: 4. CDR3 length: 14 amino acids. Per the germline V gene, CDR1 is SGHRS and CDR2 is YFSETQ. The CDR3 bases are TGCGCCAGCAGCCCCGGGGGGATCTCCTACGAGCAGTACTTC. Translating gives CASSPGGISYEQYF.

This clone was seen just once. This chain uses TRBV29-1 with TRBJ2-1; 7 positions match TRBD1. Germline V gives CDR1 SQVTM, CDR2 ANQGSEA. Unmatched junction bases numbered 3, after V lost 7 bases and J lost 3 bases. The CDR3 sequence is 12 residues long. DNA of the CDR3: TGCAGCGCGGGGACAGTCTACAATGAGCAGTTCTTC. Encoded protein: CSAGTVYNEQFF.

The rearrangement uses TRBV9 and TRBJ2-7; 9 bases align to TRBD2. The CDR3 has 14 amino acids. Germline V gene data show CDR1 as SGDLS and CDR2 as YYNGEE. V was pared by 0 bases and J by 4 bases, with 2 bases of the junction left unmatched. The CDR3 protein is CASSVGLAGYEQYF. In DNA form, the CDR3 reads TGTGCCAGCAGCGTAGGGCTAGCGGGATACGAGCAGTACTTC.

The CDR3 loop is CASSPQGATYEQYF. CDR3 coding DNA: TGTGCCAGCAGCCCCCAGGGGGCAACCTACGAGCAGTACTTC. This chain connects TRBV9 to TRBJ2-7, with 8 bases that match TRBD1. There are 14 residues in the CDR3. CDR1 is SGDLS, CDR2 YYNGEE, per germline. V lost 4 bases to trimming and J lost 2 bases; unmatched junction nucleotides: 5.

The V and J genes are TRBV27 and TRBJ2-7; 7 bases line up with TRBD2. Germline CDR1 and CDR2: MNHEY and SMNVEV (reference sequence). The CDR3 spans 13 residues. The V gene end was trimmed by 8 bases and the J gene end by 4 bases; junction bases not matched to a gene: 8. CDR3 sequence reads: CASARGYQYEQYF. CDR3 coding DNA: TGTGCCAGCGCGCGGGGGTACCAGTACGAGCAGTACTTC.

The V and J genes are TRBV11-3 and TRBJ2-5; 9 bases line up with TRBD1. The CDR3 length is 14 residues. Per the germline V gene, CDR1 is SGHNT and CDR2 is YENEEA. V was clipped by 5 bases and J by 5 bases; unmatched bases: 6. The CDR3 bases are TGTGCCAGCAGCAAGAGGACAGGGGAGGAGACCCAGTACTTC. It is translated as CASSKRTGEETQYF.